This note documents a single T cell receptor beta chain sequence. Its target is unknown. This specimen belongs to a study of cytomegalovirus exposure and HLA in healthy donors. Vbeta (60) and Jbeta (13) primers were used in the PCR. In the source study's methods: Per a later analysis, the number of unique TCR beta chains was around 80 million, of which roughly 9.9 million were shared. Using immunoSEQ multiplex PCR, the repertoire was profiled, and TCRdb retains in-frame clones only, with some absent. Clone size and V and J calls were adopted from that table, with D and trimming inferred from the DNA. The table records approximately 140,000 clones, 61% of them present only once. This CDR3 is built from 14 residues. The V gene's germline CDR1 is MNHEY and CDR2 SVGAGI. The V end lost 6 bases, the J end lost 8 bases, and 17 bases lay between the germline ends. Study results and limitations: As a later analysis showed, a missense DCLRE1C variant was linked to trimming of TCR beta V- and J-genes. Three chains linked to CMV were shown in vitro to be specific for CMV antigens. As a later analysis showed, several of the most significant clusters appeared to be linked to common viral pathogens.

The rearrangement joins TRBV6-5 to TRBJ1-3; weak D call: TRBD1 (6 bases). Sequencing was carried out using PBMCs. The TCR sequence derives from a male donor in good health and CMV-seronegative. DNA for the CDR3: TGTGCCAGCAGACAAACAGGGCTCGGAGACACCATATATTTT. Amino acid sequence: CASRQTGLGDTIYF.